Listed below are T cell receptor beta chains from one sample, sequenced in a study of blood T cell repertoires in COVID-19. Sequencing used immunoSEQ multiplex PCR; TCRdb keeps in-frame clones, though not all of them. The profile covers 95,000 to 110,000 clones, with approximately 88% appearing a single time and nearly 5% taken by the ten largest. Sequenced input: peripheral blood. These receptors were collected from a man between 35 and 55 years old with active or convalescent COVID-19. The CDR3 runs from the conserved cysteine through the conserved F or W. The D gene is left open where the match is weak. Clone size is given for some rows only: seen once, a few or many times, or a class if the clone is expanded.

J: TRBJ2-5; size: medium-sized; D: NA; V: TRBV7-9; CDR3: CASSLGAGQVETQYF; DNA: TGTGCCAGCAGCTTAGGGGCAGGCCAAGTGGAGACCCAGTACTTC
J: TRBJ2-3; size: few; D: TRBD2; V: TRBV2; CDR3: CASSVPTSGVTDTQYF; DNA: TGTGCCAGCAGTGTACCGACTAGCGGGGTCACAGATACGCAGTATTTT
J: TRBJ2-7; size: NA; D: NA; V: TRBV5-1; CDR3: CASSLESGYEQYF; DNA: TGCGCCAGCAGCTTGGAATCCGGGTACGAGCAGTACTTC
J: TRBJ2-7; size: NA; D: NA; V: TRBV15; CDR3: CATSRGAGRTGSPYEQYF; DNA: TGTGCCACCAGCAGAGGAGCGGGGCGAACAGGGAGCCCCTACGAGCAGTACTTC
J: TRBJ2-2; size: NA; D: TRBD1; V: TRBV30; CDR3: CACWGQGKNTGELFF; DNA: TGTGCCTGCTGGGGACAGGGAAAAAACACCGGGGAGCTGTTTTTT
J: TRBJ2-7; size: NA; D: TRBD2; V: TRBV2; CDR3: CASGSGVYEQYF; DNA: TGTGCCAGCGGTAGCGGGGTTTACGAGCAGTACTTC
J: TRBJ2-3; size: NA; D: NA; V: TRBV18; CDR3: CASSPLARWGQGADTQYF; DNA: TGTGCCAGCTCACCACTGGCCCGGTGGGGGCAAGGGGCAGATACGCAGTATTTT
J: TRBJ2-7; size: few; D: TRBD2; V: TRBV27; CDR3: CASSSPTSGMYEQYF; DNA: TGTGCCAGCAGTTCTCCGACTAGCGGGATGTACGAGCAGTACTTC
J: TRBJ2-7; size: NA; D: TRBD1; V: TRBV7-9; CDR3: CASTQGDSYEQYF; DNA: TGTGCCAGCACCCAGGGGGACTCCTACGAGCAGTACTTC
J: TRBJ2-7; size: NA; D: NA; V: TRBV30; CDR3: CAWSVTNSYEQYF; DNA: TGTGCCTGGAGTGTGACTAACTCCTACGAGCAGTACTTC
J: TRBJ1-6; size: NA; D: NA; V: TRBV6-2/TRBV6-3; CDR3: CASSSFRDIYNSPLHF; DNA: TGTGCCAGCAGTTCCTTTCGAGACATTTATAATTCACCCCTCCACTTT
J: TRBJ2-1; size: NA; D: TRBD2; V: TRBV9; CDR3: CASSVAGLATNEQFF; DNA: TGTGCCAGCAGCGTGGCGGGACTAGCGACGAATGAGCAGTTCTTC
J: TRBJ2-7; size: NA; D: TRBD1; V: TRBV5-4; CDR3: CASSRDSYEQYF; DNA: TGTGCCAGCAGCCGGGACAGTTACGAGCAGTACTTC
J: TRBJ2-1; size: NA; D: TRBD2; V: TRBV3-1/TRBV3-2; CDR3: CASSQGPGGYNEQFF; DNA: TGTGCCAGCAGCCAAGGACCGGGGGGTTACAATGAGCAGTTCTTC
J: TRBJ2-1; size: NA; D: NA; V: TRBV2; CDR3: CASSGVPSSSEQFF; DNA: TGTGCCAGCAGTGGGGTCCCTAGTAGCAGTGAGCAGTTCTTC
J: TRBJ1-4; size: NA; D: NA; V: TRBV5-1; CDR3: CASSLAGASEKLFF; DNA: TGCGCCAGCAGCTTGGCAGGGGCTAGTGAAAAACTGTTTTTT
J: TRBJ1-6; size: NA; D: NA; V: TRBV3-1/TRBV3-2; CDR3: CASSPGINSPLHF; DNA: TGTGCCAGCAGCCCCGGGATTAATTCACCCCTCCACTTT
J: TRBJ2-5; size: NA; D: TRBD2; V: TRBV27; CDR3: CASSMGLAGETQYF; DNA: TGTGCCAGCAGCATGGGACTAGCGGGAGAGACCCAGTACTTC
J: TRBJ1-4; size: NA; D: NA; V: TRBV3-1/TRBV3-2; CDR3: CASSVGRQSTNEKLFF; DNA: TGTGCCAGCAGCGTAGGTAGACAGTCAACTAATGAAAAACTGTTTTTT
J: TRBJ1-2; size: NA; D: TRBD1; V: TRBV12-3/TRBV12-4; CDR3: CASSFQGDYGYTF; DNA: TGTGCCAGCAGTTTTCAGGGGGACTATGGCTACACCTTC